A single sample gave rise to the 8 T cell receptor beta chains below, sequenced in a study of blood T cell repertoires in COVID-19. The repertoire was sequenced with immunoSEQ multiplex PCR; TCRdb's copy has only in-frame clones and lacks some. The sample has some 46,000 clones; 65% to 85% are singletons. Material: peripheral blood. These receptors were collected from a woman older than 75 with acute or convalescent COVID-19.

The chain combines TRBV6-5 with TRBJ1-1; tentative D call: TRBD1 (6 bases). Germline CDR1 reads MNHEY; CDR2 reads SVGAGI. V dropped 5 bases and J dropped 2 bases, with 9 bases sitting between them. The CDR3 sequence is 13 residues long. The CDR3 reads CASSRQVNTEAFF. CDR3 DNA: TGTGCCAGCAGTCGACAGGTCAACACTGAAGCTTTCTTT.

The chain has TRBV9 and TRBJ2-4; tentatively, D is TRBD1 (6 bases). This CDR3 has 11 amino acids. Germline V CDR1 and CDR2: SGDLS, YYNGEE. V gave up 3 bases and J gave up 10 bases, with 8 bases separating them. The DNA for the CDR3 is TGTGCCAGCAGCGAGGGGGTAATTCAGTACTTC. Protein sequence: CASSEGVIQYF. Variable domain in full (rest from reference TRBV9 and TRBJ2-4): DSGVTQTPKHLITATGQRVTLRCSPRSGDLSVYWYQQSLDQGLQFLIQYYNGEERAKGNILERFSAQQFPDLHSELNLSSLELGDSALYFCASSEGVIQYFGAGTRLSVL.

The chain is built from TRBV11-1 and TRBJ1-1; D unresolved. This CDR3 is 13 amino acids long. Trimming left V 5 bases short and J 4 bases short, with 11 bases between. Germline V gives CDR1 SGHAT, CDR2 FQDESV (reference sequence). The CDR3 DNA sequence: TGTGCCAGCAGCCGTATGACTAGCACTGAAGCTTTCTTT. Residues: CASSRMTSTEAFF.

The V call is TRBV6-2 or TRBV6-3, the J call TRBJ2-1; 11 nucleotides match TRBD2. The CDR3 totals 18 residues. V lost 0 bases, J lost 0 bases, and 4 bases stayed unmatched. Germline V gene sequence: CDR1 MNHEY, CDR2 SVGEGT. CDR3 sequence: CASSYSITSGSSYNEQFF. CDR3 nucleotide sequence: TGTGCCAGCAGTTACTCGATTACTAGCGGGAGCTCCTACAATGAGCAGTTCTTC.

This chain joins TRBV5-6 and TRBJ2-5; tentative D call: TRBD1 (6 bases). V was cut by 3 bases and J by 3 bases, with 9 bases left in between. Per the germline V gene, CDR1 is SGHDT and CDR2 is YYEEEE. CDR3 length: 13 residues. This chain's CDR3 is CASSSDREETQYF. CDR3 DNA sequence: TGTGCCAGCAGCTCGGACAGAGAAGAGACCCAGTACTTC.

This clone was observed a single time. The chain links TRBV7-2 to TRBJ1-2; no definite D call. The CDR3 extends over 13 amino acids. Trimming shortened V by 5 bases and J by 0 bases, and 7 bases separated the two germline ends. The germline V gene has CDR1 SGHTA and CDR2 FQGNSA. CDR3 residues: CASSADSNYGYTF. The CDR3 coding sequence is TGTGCCAGCAGCGCAGACTCTAACTATGGCTACACCTTC.

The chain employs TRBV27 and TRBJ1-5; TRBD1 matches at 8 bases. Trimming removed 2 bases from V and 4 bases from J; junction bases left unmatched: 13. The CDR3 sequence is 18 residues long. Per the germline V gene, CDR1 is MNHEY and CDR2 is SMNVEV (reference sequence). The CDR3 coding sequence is TGTGCCAGCAGTTTAAGTGGGGCAGGGGGCCGTACTAATCAGCCCCAGCATTTT. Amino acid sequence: CASSLSGAGGRTNQPQHF.

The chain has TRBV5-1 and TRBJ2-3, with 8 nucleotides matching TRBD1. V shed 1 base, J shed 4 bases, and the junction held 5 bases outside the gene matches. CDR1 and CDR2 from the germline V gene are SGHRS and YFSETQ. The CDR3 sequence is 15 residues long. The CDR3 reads CASSLPQGVADTQYF. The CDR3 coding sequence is TGCGCCAGCAGCTTGCCACAGGGGGTGGCAGATACGCAGTATTTT. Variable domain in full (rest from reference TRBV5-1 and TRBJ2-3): KAGVTQTPRYLIKTRGQQVTLSCSPISGHRSVSWYQQTPGQGLQFLFEYFSETQRNKGNFPGRFSGRQFSNSRSEMNVSTLELGDSALYLCASSLPQGVADTQYFGPGTRLTVL.